These 5 T cell receptor beta chains share one sample of origin, sequenced in a study of blood T cell repertoires in COVID-19 (TCRdb year 2020). The library was prepared using the immunoSEQ multiplex PCR assay. In TCRdb, the immuneACCESS table is reduced to in-frame sequences with V and J assigned. These tables do not hold every clone; where another copy was compared, an unresolved V gene accounts for under half, and the others remain unexplained. A total of a few hundred thousand clones appear in this sample, 80% to 85% of them only once. The top ten constitute 5.2% of the sample. The sequenced sample consisted of peripheral blood. The origin of the receptors is a woman aged 70-85 years with COVID-19, enrolled during active disease.

V gene TRBV7-2 combines with J gene TRBJ1-2, with a tentative D call TRBD1 (6 bases). Per germline, CDR1 SGHTA and CDR2 FQGNSA. V lost 3 bases, J lost 5 bases, and 10 bases lay in between. The CDR3 covers 13 residues. CDR3 DNA: TGTGCCAGCAGCTTCAGGGGAGAGTATGGCTACACCTTC. Protein: CASSFRGEYGYTF.

The chain joins TRBV4-3 to TRBJ2-2; the D is unclear. Per germline, CDR1 LGHNA and CDR2 YSLEER. The ends were cut back, 3 bases at V and 4 bases at J, with 18 bases in the middle. The CDR3 has 17 residues. The CDR3 DNA is TGCGCCAGCAGCCAGGTGGGCATTTTCCCACTCACCGGGGAGCTGTTTTTT. Protein sequence: CASSQVGIFPLTGELFF.

The chain employs TRBV10-2 and TRBJ2-3; the D is unclear. V was pared by 2 bases and J by 1 base, with 28 bases between. This CDR3 has 21 residues. CDR1 and CDR2 from the germline V gene are WSHSY and SAAADI. CDR3 protein: CASSEPTQLPPHGHRTDTQYF. The DNA of the CDR3 is TGCGCCAGCAGTGAGCCCACGCAGTTGCCCCCCCATGGGCACCGCACAGATACGCAGTATTTT.

The CDR3 coding sequence is TGTGCCACCAGCCCGGTGGGGGACAGGAGACATGAATATGGCTACACCTTC. Its translation: CATSPVGDRRHEYGYTF. The rearrangement joins TRBV15 to TRBJ1-2; 8 nucleotides match TRBD1. The CDR3 covers 17 residues. The germline V gene has CDR1 LNHNV and CDR2 YYDKDF (reference sequence). The junction had 16 bases not matched to a gene; V was cut back by 5 bases and J by 5 bases.

The chain has TRBV7-2 and TRBJ2-7; tentatively, D is TRBD1 (5 bases). Trimming took 2 bases from V and 1 from J, leaving 12 bases between them. CDR3 length: 15 amino acids. Germline V gives CDR1 SGHTA, CDR2 FQGNSA. Here the CDR3 reads CASSLLGRPSYEQYF. CDR3 nucleotides: TGTGCCAGCAGCTTACTGGGGCGGCCATCCTACGAGCAGTACTTC.